These T cell receptor beta chains were read from a single sample in a study of siplizumab effects on memory and regulatory T cells. Only in-frame clones appear in the TCRdb table, and some are missing; sequencing was by immunoSEQ multiplex PCR. Here the sample spans 55,000 to 70,000 clones, approximately 93% being singletons. Sequenced sample: CD8+ T cells sorted from blood. The source is a human donor in good health. The CDR3 runs from the conserved cysteine through the conserved F or W. D genes are given only for firm matches. Clone size is not always given. Where it is, it says once, few, many or a class for expanded clones.

j_call: TRBJ1-4
d_call: .
clone_size: .
v_call: TRBV19
cdr3_aa: CASSILAREHEKLFF
cdr3_nt: TGTGCCAGTAGTATCCTGGCCAGGGAGCACGAAAAACTGTTTTTT

j_call: TRBJ2-3
d_call: .
clone_size: .
v_call: TRBV14
cdr3_aa: CASREGVTDTQYF
cdr3_nt: TGTGCCAGCAGAGAGGGGGTCACAGATACGCAGTATTTT

j_call: TRBJ2-1
d_call: TRBD1
clone_size: .
v_call: TRBV29-1
cdr3_aa: CSVNSGTGGFEQFF
cdr3_nt: TGCAGCGTCAATTCCGGGACAGGGGGCTTTGAGCAGTTCTTC

j_call: TRBJ2-7
d_call: .
clone_size: .
v_call: TRBV23-1
cdr3_aa: CASSQSAGFAYEQYF
cdr3_nt: TGCGCCAGCAGTCAATCGGCGGGGTTCGCCTACGAGCAGTACTTC

j_call: TRBJ2-7
d_call: .
clone_size: .
v_call: TRBV5-1
cdr3_aa: CASRLGVEDYEQYF
cdr3_nt: TGCGCCTCTCGACTGGGGGTGGAGGACTACGAGCAGTACTTC

j_call: TRBJ2-6
d_call: TRBD2
clone_size: .
v_call: TRBV12-5
cdr3_aa: CASGWEGLPGANVLTF
cdr3_nt: TGTGCTAGTGGTTGGGAGGGCCTGCCTGGGGCCAACGTCCTGACTTTC

j_call: TRBJ2-7
d_call: .
clone_size: .
v_call: TRBV9
cdr3_aa: CASSAEDGVGEQYF
cdr3_nt: TGTGCCAGCAGCGCCGAGGACGGAGTGGGGGAGCAGTACTTC

j_call: TRBJ2-3
d_call: .
clone_size: .
v_call: TRBV27
cdr3_aa: CASGVGADFANTQYF
cdr3_nt: TGTGCCAGTGGAGTGGGGGCGGATTTCGCGAATACGCAGTATTTT

j_call: TRBJ1-2
d_call: TRBD1
clone_size: .
v_call: TRBV7-9
cdr3_aa: CASSLATTGVGGYTF
cdr3_nt: TGTGCCAGCAGCTTAGCTACTACAGGGGTCGGTGGCTACACCTTC

j_call: TRBJ2-7
d_call: .
clone_size: .
v_call: TRBV11-2
cdr3_aa: CASSSEAARERREQYF
cdr3_nt: TGTGCCAGCAGCTCCGAGGCGGCTAGGGAGCGCCGCGAGCAGTACTTC

j_call: TRBJ1-5
d_call: .
clone_size: .
v_call: TRBV13
cdr3_aa: CASSLGRDYQHF
cdr3_nt: TGTGCCAGCAGCTTAGGTAGGGACTATCAGCATTTT

j_call: TRBJ2-7
d_call: .
clone_size: .
v_call: TRBV7-2
cdr3_aa: CASSFSTGSYEQYF
cdr3_nt: TGTGCCAGCAGCTTTTCGACAGGTTCCTACGAGCAGTACTTC

j_call: TRBJ2-2
d_call: TRBD1
clone_size: .
v_call: TRBV5-4
cdr3_aa: CASSLETGYGELFF
cdr3_nt: TGTGCCAGCAGCTTGGAGACAGGGTACGGGGAGCTGTTTTTT

j_call: TRBJ2-7
d_call: TRBD1
clone_size: .
v_call: TRBV27
cdr3_aa: CASTHGQGGSEQYF
cdr3_nt: TGTGCCAGCACCCACGGACAGGGTGGGAGCGAGCAGTACTTC

j_call: TRBJ2-2
d_call: TRBD1
clone_size: .
v_call: TRBV28
cdr3_aa: CASSSGQGATGELFF
cdr3_nt: TGTGCCAGCAGTTCCGGACAGGGGGCGACCGGGGAGCTGTTTTTT

j_call: TRBJ2-5
d_call: .
clone_size: once
v_call: TRBV6-1
cdr3_aa: CASSEFDRLEETQYF
cdr3_nt: TGTGCCAGCAGTGAATTCGACAGGCTCGAAGAGACCCAGTACTTC

j_call: TRBJ2-5
d_call: TRBD2
clone_size: .
v_call: TRBV7-9
cdr3_aa: CASSLETSALRGQETQYF
cdr3_nt: TGTGCCAGCAGCTTAGAGACTAGCGCCCTAAGGGGGCAAGAGACCCAGTACTTC

j_call: TRBJ2-1
d_call: TRBD2
clone_size: once
v_call: TRBV18
cdr3_aa: CASSPEAGVNEQFF
cdr3_nt: TGTGCCAGCTCACCAGAAGCGGGAGTTAATGAGCAGTTCTTC

j_call: TRBJ1-1
d_call: .
clone_size: .
v_call: TRBV9
cdr3_aa: CASSVGGPWNTEAFF
cdr3_nt: TGTGCCAGCAGCGTAGGTGGACCCTGGAACACTGAAGCTTTCTTT

j_call: TRBJ2-1
d_call: .
clone_size: .
v_call: TRBV4-3
cdr3_aa: CASSQAGSYNEQFF
cdr3_nt: TGCGCCAGCAGCCAAGCGGGCTCCTACAATGAGCAGTTCTTC

j_call: TRBJ2-3
d_call: .
clone_size: .
v_call: TRBV4-1
cdr3_aa: CASSQEDSATQYF
cdr3_nt: TGCGCCAGCAGCCAAGAGGACAGTGCTACGCAGTATTTT

j_call: TRBJ2-5
d_call: TRBD2
clone_size: .
v_call: TRBV9
cdr3_aa: CASSGGSSGRGQETQYF
cdr3_nt: TGTGCCAGCAGCGGGGGCTCTAGCGGGAGGGGACAAGAGACCCAGTACTTC